This entry describes one T cell receptor beta chain. Recovery among Cohort 3 donors was established by two negative PCRs, clearance, or symptom resolution. The data originate from a study of blood T cell repertoires in COVID-19. Study-level background: The analysed material was cDNA or gDNA that came from T cells, B-cell-depleted T cells, or PBMCs.

CDR1 and CDR2 from the germline V gene are SEHNR and FQNEAQ (reference sequence). This CDR3 region has 12 residues. Trimming removed 5 bases from V and 6 bases from J, with 9 bases in between. Sequencing was performed with immunoSEQ multiplex PCR; in TCRdb, only in-frame clones are kept and a portion is missing. The sample lists roughly 150,000 clones, 80% occurring once. The sequence was collected from a man aged 35-49 years who had recovered from COVID-19. The sample consisted of PBMCs or T cells enriched from blood (not recorded which). The rearrangement joins TRBV7-9 to TRBJ2-3, with D uncertain. CDR3 sequence (DNA): TGTGCCAGCAGCCTTTCCGTGGATACGCAGTATTTT. Translation gives CASSLSVDTQYF.